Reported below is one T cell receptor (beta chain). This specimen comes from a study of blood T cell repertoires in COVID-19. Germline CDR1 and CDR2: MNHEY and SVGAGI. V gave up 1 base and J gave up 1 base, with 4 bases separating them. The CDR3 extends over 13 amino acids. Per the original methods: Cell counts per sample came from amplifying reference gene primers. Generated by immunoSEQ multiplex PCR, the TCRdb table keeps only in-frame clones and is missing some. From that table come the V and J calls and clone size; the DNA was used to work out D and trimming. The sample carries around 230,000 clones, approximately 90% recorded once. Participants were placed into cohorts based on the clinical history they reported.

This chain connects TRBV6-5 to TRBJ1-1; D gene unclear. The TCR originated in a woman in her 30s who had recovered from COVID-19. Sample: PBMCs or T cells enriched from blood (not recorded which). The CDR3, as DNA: TGTGCCAGCAGTTACTACGGGAACACTGAAGCTTTCTTT. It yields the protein CASSYYGNTEAFF.